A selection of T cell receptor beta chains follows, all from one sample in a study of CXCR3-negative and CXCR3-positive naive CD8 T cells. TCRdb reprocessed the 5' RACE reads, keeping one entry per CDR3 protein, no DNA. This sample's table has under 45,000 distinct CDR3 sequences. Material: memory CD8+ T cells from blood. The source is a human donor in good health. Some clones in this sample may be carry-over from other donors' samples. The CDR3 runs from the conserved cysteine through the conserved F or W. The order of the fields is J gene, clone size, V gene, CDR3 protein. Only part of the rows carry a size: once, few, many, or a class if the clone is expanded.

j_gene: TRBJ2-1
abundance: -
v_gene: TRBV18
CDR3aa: CASSPARRTSELGNEQFF

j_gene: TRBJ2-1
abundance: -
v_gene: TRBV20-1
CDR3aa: CSASVGGEAYNEQFF

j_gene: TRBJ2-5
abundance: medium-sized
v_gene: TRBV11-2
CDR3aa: CASSLGGPSSAQYF

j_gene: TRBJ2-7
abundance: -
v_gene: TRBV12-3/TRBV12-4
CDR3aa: CASSFGLAYEQYF

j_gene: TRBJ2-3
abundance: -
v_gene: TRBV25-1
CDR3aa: CASSGPSSIDTQYF

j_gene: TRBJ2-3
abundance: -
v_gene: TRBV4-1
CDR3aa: CASSQDTDTQYF

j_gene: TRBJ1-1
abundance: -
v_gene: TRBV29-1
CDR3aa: CSVAPHPGTEAFF

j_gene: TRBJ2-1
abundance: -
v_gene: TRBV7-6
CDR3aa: CASSLDTGKLAGPDNEQFF

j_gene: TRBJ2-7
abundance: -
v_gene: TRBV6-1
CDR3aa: CASSELGTSSYEQYF

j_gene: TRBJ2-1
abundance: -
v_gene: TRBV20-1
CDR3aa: CSARHSLDNEQFF

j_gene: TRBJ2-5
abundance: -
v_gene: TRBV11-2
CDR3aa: CASSLPPGLAEVAAQYF